These 27 T cell receptor beta chains originate from one sample sequenced in a study of blood T cell repertoires in COVID-19. Sequencing was performed with immunoSEQ multiplex PCR; in TCRdb, only in-frame clones are kept and a portion is missing. The repertoire holds roughly 120,000 clones, with about 89% as singletons. The sequencing sample was made of peripheral blood. These receptors all come from a man aged 35-49 years with acute or convalescent COVID-19.

The chain is built from TRBV10-3 and TRBJ2-5; TRBD1 is a possible D gene (5 bases). The CDR3 runs 13 residues. The germline gives CDR1 ENHRY, CDR2 SYGVKD. Between the trimmed V and J ends, which lost 11 bases and 7 bases, there was a span of 20 bases. CDR3 nucleotides: TGTGCCGTCGCTTTGGAGCGCCAGGGGACCCAGTACTTC. This sequence encodes CAVALERQGTQYF.

J is TRBJ1-1 and V is TRBV5-1; D not resolved. Germline loops: CDR1 SGHRS, CDR2 YFSETQ. Trimming stripped 1 base from V and 2 bases from J, with 12 bases between. CDR3 length: 15 residues. The CDR3 reads CASSLYQSVNTEAFF. In DNA, the CDR3 is TGCGCCAGCAGCTTGTATCAGAGCGTTAACACTGAAGCTTTCTTT.

The chain combines TRBV3-1 (or the pseudogene TRBV3-2) with TRBJ2-1, with 12 nucleotides matching TRBD2. CDR3 length equals 16 residues. Trimming took 1 base from V and 3 from J; bases not matched to a gene: 1. Germline V gene data show CDR1 as LGHDT and CDR2 as YNNKEL (reference sequence). The chain's CDR3 is CASSQGLAGVYNEQFF. DNA for the CDR3: TGTGCCAGCAGCCAAGGACTAGCGGGAGTCTACAATGAGCAGTTCTTC.

The CDR3 nucleotides are TGTGCCAGCAGTGAAATCGGGTCTAGCAATCAGCCCCAGCATTTT. This encodes CASSEIGSSNQPQHF. The chain carries TRBV25-1 and TRBJ1-5; D not certain. With 2 bases removed from V and 0 bases from J, the gap between germline ends came to 8 bases. Per germline, CDR1 MGHDK and CDR2 SYGVNS. The CDR3 loop spans 15 amino acids.

The chain joins TRBV30 to TRBJ2-2; the match to TRBD1 covers 7 bases. The length of the CDR3 is 14 residues. The ends lost 6 bases at V and 4 bases at J; junction bases unmatched: 8. CDR1 and CDR2 from the germline V gene are GTSNPN and SVGIG (reference sequence). The CDR3 here is CACRKTGFTGELFF. In nucleotides, the CDR3 is TGTGCCTGCCGTAAGACAGGGTTCACCGGGGAGCTGTTTTTT. Full variable domain (remainder filled in from reference TRBV30 and TRBJ2-2): SQTIHQWPATLVQPVGSPLSLECTVEGTSNPNLYWYRQAAGRGLQLLFYSVGIGQISSEVPQNLSASRPQDRQFILSSKKLLLSDSGFYLCACRKTGFTGELFFGEGSRLTVL.

This chain links TRBV6-5 with TRBJ1-5, with 9 bases aligning to TRBD1. This CDR3 is 14 amino acids long. V shed 5 bases, J shed 8 bases, and the junction held 7 bases outside the gene matches. Per germline, CDR1 MNHEY and CDR2 SVGAGI. As DNA, the CDR3 is TGTGCCAGCAGTCGGGACAGGGACTGGGAGCCCCAGCATTTT. Residues: CASSRDRDWEPQHF.

This clone was seen only a few times. The CDR3 reads CASRRTGVDQPQHF. As DNA, the CDR3 is TGTGCCAGCAGGAGGACAGGGGTGGATCAGCCCCAGCATTTT. The chain joins TRBV27 to TRBJ1-5; 9 bases fit TRBD1. Germline V lookup: CDR1 MNHEY, CDR2 SMNVEV (reference sequence). CDR3 length equals 14 residues. Trimming at V came to 6 bases and at J to 5 bases, leaving 5 bases not matched to a gene.

The genes are TRBV7-2 and TRBJ2-7, with 7 bases that match TRBD2. CDR3 length: 16 residues. The V and J ends lost 0 bases and 0 bases, in that order; junction bases with no gene match: 5. Germline CDR1 and CDR2: SGHTA and FQGNSA. The CDR3 protein is CASSLAGGSSSYEQYF. The CDR3 DNA follows: TGTGCCAGCAGCTTAGCGGGGGGGAGCAGCTCCTACGAGCAGTACTTC.

The chain links TRBV27 to TRBJ1-1; possibly TRBD1 for D (5 bases). Trimming cost V 6 bases and J 2 bases, with 10 bases left between them. There are 13 residues in the CDR3. The germline V gene has CDR1 MNHEY and CDR2 SMNVEV (reference sequence). The DNA of the CDR3 is TGTGCCAGCAGGGGAGGGGTAAACACTGAAGCTTTCTTT. This translates into CASRGGVNTEAFF.

This clone was recorded a few times. The rearrangement joins TRBV10-3 to TRBJ2-7, with D possibly matching TRBD1 (6 bases). Per the germline V gene, CDR1 is ENHRY and CDR2 is SYGVKD. The ends were cut back, 5 bases at V and 3 bases at J, with 17 bases in the middle. The CDR3 loop spans 15 amino acids. CDR3 sequence reads: CAISPPDSGLYEQYF. CDR3 coding DNA: TGTGCCATCAGTCCTCCGGACAGTGGACTCTACGAGCAGTACTTC.

In this sample, this clone turned up a few times. The chain carries TRBV6-5 and TRBJ1-1; possibly TRBD1 for D (6 bases). CDR3 length: 14 amino acids. V lost 6 bases to trimming and J lost 1 base, with 12 bases between them. Germline V gene lookup returns CDR1 MNHEY and CDR2 SVGAGI. The CDR3 sequence is CASRLGTRNTEAFF. In DNA form, the CDR3 reads TGTGCCAGCAGACTCGGGACACGGAACACTGAAGCTTTCTTT.

CDR3 nucleotides: TGTGCCAGCAGTCCACGCCGGGACACGAACACCGGGGAGCTGTTTTTT. Its protein product is CASSPRRDTNTGELFF. The gene calls are TRBV7-9 and TRBJ2-2; D might be TRBD1 (6 bases). There are 16 residues in the CDR3. Trimming removed 6 bases from V and 0 bases from J, with 14 bases in between. Germline V gene sequence: CDR1 SEHNR, CDR2 FQNEAQ (reference sequence). Combining the CDR3 with reference TRBV7-9 and TRBJ2-2 gives the whole variable domain DTGVSQNPRHKITKRGQNVTFRCDPISEHNRLYWYRQTLGQGPEFLTYFQNEAQLEKSRLLSDRFSAERPKGSFSTLEIQRTEQGDSAMYLCASSPRRDTNTGELFFGEGSRLTVL.

This chain connects TRBV19 to TRBJ1-5, with D perhaps TRBD1 (5 bases). V was trimmed by 2 bases and J by 4 bases, leaving 9 bases between them. Germline V gives CDR1 LNHDA, CDR2 SQIVND (reference sequence). This CDR3 has 14 amino acids. DNA for the CDR3: TGTGCCAGTAGTATACAGGGTGCAAATCAGCCCCAGCATTTT. Amino acids: CASSIQGANQPQHF.

The chain is built from TRBV5-1 and TRBJ2-7; 8 bases line up with TRBD1. Germline V gene data show CDR1 as SGHRS and CDR2 as YFSETQ. This CDR3 is 15 amino acids long. Germline trimming cut 2 bases from V and 5 bases from J; bases unmatched to any gene: 9. DNA for the CDR3: TGCGCCAGCAGCTTACTCCAGGGGGCGGGCCACGAGCAGTACTTC. This gives the protein CASSLLQGAGHEQYF.

The V call is TRBV3-1 (or the pseudogene TRBV3-2), the J call TRBJ1-2; 8 bases fit TRBD1. The J segment lost 4 bases and the V segment lost 0 bases, leaving 7 bases of the junction unmatched. CDR3 length: 16 amino acids. The germline V gene has CDR1 LGHDT and CDR2 YNNKEL (reference sequence). Here the CDR3 reads CASSQEKAGGGYGYTF. CDR3 nucleotides: TGTGCCAGCAGCCAAGAGAAGGCAGGGGGCGGCTATGGCTACACCTTC.

The chain uses TRBV7-2 and TRBJ1-3; 9 bases are a match to TRBD1. This CDR3 contains 15 residues. V gave up 5 bases and J gave up 5 bases; unmatched junction bases: 7. Germline V gives CDR1 SGHTA, CDR2 FQGNSA. The CDR3 sequence: CASSPPGTGRNTIYF. In nucleotides, the CDR3 is TGTGCCAGCAGCCCCCCGGGGACAGGGCGAAACACCATATATTTT.

The gene calls are TRBV7-9 and TRBJ1-6, with D perhaps matching TRBD1 (5 bases). Germline CDR1 SEHNR, CDR2 FQNEAQ (reference sequence). V lost 0 bases to trimming and J lost 10 bases, with 13 bases between them. The CDR3 spans 15 residues. The CDR3 region is CASSLARGTGSPLHF. DNA of the CDR3: TGTGCCAGCAGCTTAGCCCGGGGGACGGGATCACCCCTCCACTTT.

V usage is TRBV5-4 and J usage is TRBJ1-2; the D is unclear. Germline V gene data show CDR1 as SGHNT and CDR2 as YYREEE (reference sequence). The CDR3 loop spans 14 amino acids. The V and J ends lost 4 bases and 7 bases respectively, with 17 bases between them. The CDR3 loop is CASSPTEGRSGYTF. In DNA form, the CDR3 reads TGTGCCAGCAGCCCCACAGAGGGTCGGAGTGGCTACACCTTC.

The CDR3 region is CASGPPLVLATGKNIQYF. CDR3 DNA sequence: TGTGCTAGTGGTCCTCCGTTGGTGTTAGCGACGGGGAAAAACATTCAGTACTTC. The gene calls are TRBV12-5 and TRBJ2-4; weak D call: TRBD2 (5 bases). CDR3 size: 18 residues. Trimming pared 5 bases from V and 4 bases from J, leaving 24 bases between. The germline gives CDR1 LGHNT, CDR2 FRNRAP.

This rearrangement joins TRBV6-2 or TRBV6-3 to TRBJ1-1, with D uncertain. V was clipped by 6 bases and J by 6 bases, with 17 bases between them. The CDR3 contains 14 residues. Germline V gene lookup returns CDR1 MNHEY and CDR2 SVGEGT. This chain's CDR3 is CASSPIKHPPEAFF. The CDR3 coding sequence is TGTGCCAGCAGCCCAATTAAACATCCCCCTGAAGCTTTCTTT.

The chain recombines TRBV5-8 with TRBJ1-4, with 7 bases identical to TRBD1. Trimming cost V 2 bases and J 0 bases; bases outside gene matches: 4. The CDR3 loop spans 16 amino acids. Per the germline V gene, CDR1 is SGHTS and CDR2 is YDEGEE. The CDR3 sequence: CASSLQGSTTNEKLFF. CDR3 DNA: TGTGCCAGCAGCTTACAGGGGTCAACAACTAATGAAAAACTGTTTTTT.

The J gene is TRBJ1-2, the V gene TRBV9, with D possibly TRBD1 on 5 matching bases. The germline V gene has CDR1 SGDLS and CDR2 YYNGEE. The length of the CDR3 is 11 residues. Trimming removed 2 bases from V and 9 bases from J, with 8 bases in between. The CDR3 sequence is CASSVDNSYTF. For the CDR3, the DNA is TGTGCCAGCAGCGTGGACAACAGCTACACCTTC.

V is TRBV6-5 and J is TRBJ2-3; 12 positions agree with TRBD2. The V and J ends lost 7 bases and 8 bases, in that order; junction bases with no gene match: 10. Germline values: CDR1 MNHEY, CDR2 SVGAGI. The CDR3 has 15 residues. The CDR3 loop is CASTPSGGVTGTQYF. CDR3 coding DNA: TGTGCCAGCACCCCTAGCGGGGGGGTCACGGGTACGCAGTATTTT.

The rearrangement joins TRBV7-6 to TRBJ2-5, with 7 positions matching TRBD2. CDR3 size: 15 residues. V shed 4 bases and J 3 bases; nucleotides not matched to a gene: 8. The germline V gene has CDR1 SGHVS and CDR2 FNYEAQ. The CDR3 loop is CASSSRRDYKETQYF. In DNA form, the CDR3 reads TGTGCCAGCAGCTCCAGGCGGGACTATAAAGAGACCCAGTACTTC.

A remark on this clone: The junction does not match germline at one end; this may be a read error. This chain joins TRBV14 and TRBJ2-2, with D possibly being TRBD2 (6 bases). CDR3 length: 14 residues. CDR1 is SGHDN, CDR2 FVKESK, per germline. The CDR3 coding sequence is TGTGCCACCAGCGTCGGGAGCGTCACCGGGGAGCTGTTTTTT. Protein: CATSVGSVTGELFF.

V gene TRBV7-2 combines with J gene TRBJ1-6, with a possible D match to TRBD1 (5 bases). CDR3 size: 16 residues. Trimming removed 5 bases from V and 8 bases from J, with 19 bases in between. Germline loops: CDR1 SGHTA, CDR2 FQGNSA. For the CDR3, the DNA is TGTGCCAGCAGCCCACGTTCAGGGACGGGGGATTCACCCCTCCACTTT. The encoded protein is CASSPRSGTGDSPLHF.

The chain recombines TRBV5-5 with TRBJ2-2; 9 bases agree with TRBD1. The V gene's germline CDR1 is SGHKS and CDR2 YYEKEE (reference sequence). The V gene end was trimmed by 4 bases and the J gene end by 4 bases; junction bases not matched to a gene: 5. This CDR3 has 15 amino acids. DNA for the CDR3: TGTGCCAGCAGCCGGGACAGGGTGGGCACCGGGGAGCTGTTTTTT. Protein sequence: CASSRDRVGTGELFF.